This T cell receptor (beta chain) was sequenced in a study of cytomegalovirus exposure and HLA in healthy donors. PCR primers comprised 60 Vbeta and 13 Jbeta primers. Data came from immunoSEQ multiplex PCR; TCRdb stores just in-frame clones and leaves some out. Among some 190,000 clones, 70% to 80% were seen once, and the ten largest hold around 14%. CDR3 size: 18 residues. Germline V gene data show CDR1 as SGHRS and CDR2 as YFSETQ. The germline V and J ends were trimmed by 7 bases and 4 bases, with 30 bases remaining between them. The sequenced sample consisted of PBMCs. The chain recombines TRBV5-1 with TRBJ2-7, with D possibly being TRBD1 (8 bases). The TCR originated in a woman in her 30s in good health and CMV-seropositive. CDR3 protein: CASRLSGGQGQDYYEQYF. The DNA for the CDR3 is TGCGCCAGCCGCCTTTCCGGGGGGCAGGGACAGGACTATTACGAGCAGTACTTC.